The 11 T cell receptor beta chains below were found in one sample sequenced in a study of T cells in Graves' hyperthyroidism and ophthalmopathy. Using RNA transcripts as the source, TCR beta CDR3 regions were amplified. HTBI primers were employed in a first-round RT-PCR of the TCR CDR3. TCRdb used MiXCR to reprocess the multiplex PCR reads, holding one entry per CDR3 protein. The profile shows roughly 600,000 distinct CDR3 sequences, 14% of them singletons. Sequences were obtained from blood. The receptors derive from a woman between 45 and 60 years old with Graves' ophthalmopathy.

The table lists this clonotype with many counts. This rearrangement joins TRBV7-6 to TRBJ1-5; tentatively, D is TRBD1 (5 bases). The CDR3 is 17 amino acids. The V gene's germline CDR1 is SGHVS and CDR2 FNYEAQ. With 1 base removed from V and 1 base from J, the gap between germline ends came to 14 bases. The CDR3 is CASSLGLEGRSNQPQHF. The DNA of the CDR3 is TGTGCCAGCAGCTTAGGGTTGGAGGGACGGAGCAATCAGCCCCAGCATTTT.

This clonotype was seen ten or more times. J is TRBJ2-1 and V is TRBV20-1; 8 positions agree with TRBD2. The V and J ends lost 8 bases and 8 bases, in that order; junction bases with no gene match: 17. The CDR3 consists of 15 residues. Germline loops: CDR1 DFQATT, CDR2 SNEGSKA (reference sequence). CDR3 coding DNA: TGCAGTCTGCTAGAGAGGTCCAGCGGGAGATATGAGCAGTTCTTC. This codes for CSLLERSSGRYEQFF.

This clonotype turned up a few times. The chain recombines TRBV24-1 with TRBJ2-1; 10 bases line up with TRBD1. Germline lookup yields CDR1 KGHDR and CDR2 SFDVKD. V trimming: 0 bases; J trimming: 6 bases; junction bases outside the gene matches: 4. This CDR3 is 16 amino acids long. CDR3 sequence (DNA): TGTGCCACCAGTGATTTGGGGACAGGGGCCATCAATGAGCAGTTCTTC. It specifies CATSDLGTGAINEQFF.

This clonotype was seen more than once but under ten times. V and J are TRBV28 and TRBJ2-3, with 10 bases fitting TRBD2. Trimming took 7 bases from V and 4 from J; bases not matched to a gene: 2. The length of the CDR3 is 13 residues. CDR1 is MDHEN and CDR2 is SYDVKM in the germline V gene. The CDR3 protein is CASTSGSPDTQYF. In nucleotides, the CDR3 is TGTGCCAGCACTAGCGGGAGCCCAGATACGCAGTATTTT.

This clonotype appeared a few times. V usage is TRBV9 and J usage is TRBJ2-1; D ambiguous. The CDR3 is made up of 15 amino acids. The germline gives CDR1 SGDLS, CDR2 YYNGEE. The germline V and J ends were trimmed by 0 bases and 0 bases, with 7 bases remaining between them. The CDR3 is CASSVAGLSYNEQFF. In DNA, the CDR3 is TGTGCCAGCAGCGTAGCGGGTCTCTCCTACAATGAGCAGTTCTTC.

This clonotype was picked up many times. V gene TRBV12-3 or TRBV12-4 combines with J gene TRBJ1-3; D perhaps matches TRBD1 (5 bases). V dropped 5 bases and J dropped 4 bases, with 12 bases sitting between them. The CDR3 extends over 14 amino acids. The CDR3 region has the DNA TGTGCCAGCAGTCCTTCCGGACAAGGAAACACCATATATTTT. This sequence encodes CASSPSGQGNTIYF.

This clonotype was detected ten times or more. The rearrangement joins TRBV20-1 to TRBJ2-4, with TRBD1 matching over 8 bases. The V segment lost 0 bases and the J segment 6 bases; nucleotides outside the gene matches: 7. Per germline, CDR1 DFQATT and CDR2 SNEGSKA (reference sequence). The CDR3 has 15 residues. CDR3 sequence (DNA): TGCAGTGCTAGAGACTTCAGGGGGCGATTAAACATTCAGTACTTC. Its translation: CSARDFRGRLNIQYF.

This clonotype was seen a few times. The chain recombines TRBV19 with TRBJ2-5, with TRBD2 identical over 9 bases. CDR1 is LNHDA and CDR2 is SQIVND in the germline V gene (reference sequence). The J segment lost 6 bases and the V segment lost 5 bases, leaving 13 bases of the junction unmatched. This CDR3 comprises 16 residues. CDR3 nucleotides: TGTGCCAGTAGTCCCCGGAGAGCGGGAGGTGGAAAGACCCAGTACTTC. This gives the protein CASSPRRAGGGKTQYF.

This chain joins TRBV29-1 and TRBJ2-7; D gene unclear. V was clipped by 4 bases and J by 3 bases, with 7 bases between them. The germline CDR1 and CDR2 sequences are SQVTM and ANQGSEA. CDR3 length equals 11 residues. The DNA for the CDR3 is TGCAGCGTTGTTGGGGACTACGAGCAGTACTTC. This sequence encodes CSVVGDYEQYF.

This clonotype was counted at least ten times. The chain uses TRBV20-1 and TRBJ1-6; TRBD1 might be the D (6 bases). This CDR3 comprises 13 residues. The V gene lost 1 base and the J gene lost 6 bases, with 7 bases spanning the gap. In germline, CDR1 is DFQATT, CDR2 SNEGSKA (reference sequence). The CDR3 here is CSARGDTNSPLHF. The CDR3 DNA follows: TGCAGTGCTAGAGGGGACACTAATTCACCCCTCCACTTT.

This clonotype came up many times. The V gene is TRBV7-9, the J gene TRBJ1-2, with 8 bases fitting TRBD1. V lost 5 bases and J lost 6; bases outside the gene matches: 8. Germline CDR1 reads SEHNR; CDR2 reads FQNEAQ (reference sequence). There are 14 residues in the CDR3. The CDR3 DNA reads as TGTGCCAGCAGCCCTCAGAGGGACAGGAATGGCTACACCTTC. As protein: CASSPQRDRNGYTF.